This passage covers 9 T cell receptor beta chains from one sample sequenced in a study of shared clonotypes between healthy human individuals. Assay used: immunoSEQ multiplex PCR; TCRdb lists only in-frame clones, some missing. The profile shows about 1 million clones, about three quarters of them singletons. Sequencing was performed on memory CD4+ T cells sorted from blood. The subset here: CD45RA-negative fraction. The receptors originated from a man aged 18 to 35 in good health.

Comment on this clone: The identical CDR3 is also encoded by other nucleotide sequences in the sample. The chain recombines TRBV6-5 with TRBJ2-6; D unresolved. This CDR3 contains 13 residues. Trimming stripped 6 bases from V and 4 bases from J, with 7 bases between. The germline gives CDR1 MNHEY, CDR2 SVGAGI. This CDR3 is CASRVGGANVLTF. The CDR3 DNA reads TGTGCCAGCAGAGTGGGGGGGGCCAACGTCCTGACTTTC.

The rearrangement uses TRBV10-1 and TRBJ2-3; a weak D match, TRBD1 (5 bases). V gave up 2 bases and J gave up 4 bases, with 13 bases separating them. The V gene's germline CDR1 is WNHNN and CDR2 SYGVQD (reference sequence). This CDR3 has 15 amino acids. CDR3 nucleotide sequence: TGCGCCAGCAGTGAGACTCTAGGGGTGGCAGATACGCAGTATTTT. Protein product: CASSETLGVADTQYF.

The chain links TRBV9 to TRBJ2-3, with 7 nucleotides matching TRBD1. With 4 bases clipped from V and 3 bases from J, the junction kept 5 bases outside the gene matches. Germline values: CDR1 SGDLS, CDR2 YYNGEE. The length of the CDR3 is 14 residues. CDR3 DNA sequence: TGTGCCAGCAGCCCTCCGACAGGGACAGATACGCAGTATTTT. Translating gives CASSPPTGTDTQYF.

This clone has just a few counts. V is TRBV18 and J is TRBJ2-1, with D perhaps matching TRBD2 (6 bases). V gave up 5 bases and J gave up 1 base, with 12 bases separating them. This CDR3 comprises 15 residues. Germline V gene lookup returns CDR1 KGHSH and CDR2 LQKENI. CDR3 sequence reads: CASSGGKESYNEQFF. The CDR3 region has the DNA TGTGCCAGCTCAGGAGGGAAGGAGTCCTACAATGAGCAGTTCTTC.

The CDR3 DNA reads as TGCGCCAGCAGTGAAGCTATCGGGGGGAGTTCACCCCTCCACTTT. Its translation: CASSEAIGGSSPLHF. V usage is TRBV10-2 and J usage is TRBJ1-6; D may be TRBD1 (5 bases). The CDR3 is made up of 15 amino acids. The ends were cut back, 3 bases at V and 9 bases at J, with 15 bases in the middle. Germline CDR1 is WSHSY and CDR2 is SAAADI.

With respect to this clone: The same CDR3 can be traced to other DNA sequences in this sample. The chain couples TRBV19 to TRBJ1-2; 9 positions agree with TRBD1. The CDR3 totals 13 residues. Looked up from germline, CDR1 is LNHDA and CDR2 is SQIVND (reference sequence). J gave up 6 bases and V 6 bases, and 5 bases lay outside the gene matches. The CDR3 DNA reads TGTGCCAGTAGACGAGGACAGGGGAATGGCTACACCTTC. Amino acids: CASRRGQGNGYTF.

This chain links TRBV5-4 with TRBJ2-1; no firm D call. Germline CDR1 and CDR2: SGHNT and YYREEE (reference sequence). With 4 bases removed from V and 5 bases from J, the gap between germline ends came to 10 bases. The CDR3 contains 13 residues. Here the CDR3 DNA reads TGTGCCAGCAGCGACGGACCACACAATGAGCAGTTCTTC. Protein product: CASSDGPHNEQFF.

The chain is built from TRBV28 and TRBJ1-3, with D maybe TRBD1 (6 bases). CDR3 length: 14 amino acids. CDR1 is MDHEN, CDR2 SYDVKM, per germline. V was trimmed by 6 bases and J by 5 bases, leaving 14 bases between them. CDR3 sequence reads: CASSPTGMRNTIYF. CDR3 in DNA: TGTGCCAGCAGCCCTACAGGGATGAGAAACACCATATATTTT. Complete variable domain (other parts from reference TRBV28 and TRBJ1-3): DVKVTQSSRYLVKRTGEKVFLECVQDMDHENMFWYRQDPGLGLRLIYFSYDVKMKEKGDIPEGYSVSREKKERFSLILESASTNQTSMYLCASSPTGMRNTIYFGEGSWLTVV.

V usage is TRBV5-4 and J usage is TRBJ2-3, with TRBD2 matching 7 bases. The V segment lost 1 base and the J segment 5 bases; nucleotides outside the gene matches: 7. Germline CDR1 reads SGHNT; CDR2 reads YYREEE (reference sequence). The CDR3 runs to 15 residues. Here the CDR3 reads CASSLKAGALDTQYF. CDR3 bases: TGTGCCAGCAGCTTGAAGGCGGGAGCATTAGATACGCAGTATTTT.